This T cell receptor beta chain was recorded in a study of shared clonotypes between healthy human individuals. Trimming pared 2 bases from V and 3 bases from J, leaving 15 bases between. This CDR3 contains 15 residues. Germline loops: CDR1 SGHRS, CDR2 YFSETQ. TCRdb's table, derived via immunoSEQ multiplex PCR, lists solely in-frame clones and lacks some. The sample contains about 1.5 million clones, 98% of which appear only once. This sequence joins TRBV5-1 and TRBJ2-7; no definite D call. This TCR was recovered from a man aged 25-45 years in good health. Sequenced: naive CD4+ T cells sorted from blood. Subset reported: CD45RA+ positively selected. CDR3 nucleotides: TGCGCCAGCAGCTTCCCCGACACGGCCAGCTACGAGCAGTACTTC. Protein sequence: CASSFPDTASYEQYF.